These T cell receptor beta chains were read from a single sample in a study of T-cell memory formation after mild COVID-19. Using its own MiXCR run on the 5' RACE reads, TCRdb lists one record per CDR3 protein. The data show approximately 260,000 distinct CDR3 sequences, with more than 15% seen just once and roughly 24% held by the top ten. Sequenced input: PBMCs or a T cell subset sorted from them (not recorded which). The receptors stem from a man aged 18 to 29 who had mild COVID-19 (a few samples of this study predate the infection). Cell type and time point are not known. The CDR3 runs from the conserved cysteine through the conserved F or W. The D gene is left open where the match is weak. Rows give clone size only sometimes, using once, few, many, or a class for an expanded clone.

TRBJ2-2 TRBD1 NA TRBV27 TGTGCCAGCAGTCCCCGACAGGGGAGGAGCACCGGGGAGCTGTTTTTT CASSPRQGRSTGELFF
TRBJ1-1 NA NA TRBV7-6 TGTGCCAGCAGCTTATCTAGGGACACTGAAGCTTTCTTT CASSLSRDTEAFF
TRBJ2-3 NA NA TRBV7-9 TGTGCCAGCAGCTTAGGAGTAAGGAAACGCACAGATACGCAGTATTTT CASSLGVRKRTDTQYF
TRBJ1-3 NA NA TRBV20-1 TGCAGTGCTAGAGATCCCGGGTTCTCTGGAAACACCATATATTTT CSARDPGFSGNTIYF
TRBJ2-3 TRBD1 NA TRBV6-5 TGTGCCAGCAGTCCGGGGACAGGGGCCACAGATACGCAGTATTTT CASSPGTGATDTQYF
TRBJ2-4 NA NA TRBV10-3 TGTGCCATCAGTACCAACCCAGGGCACCAAGGCAAAAACATTCAGTACTTC CAISTNPGHQGKNIQYF
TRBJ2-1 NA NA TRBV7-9 TGTGCCAGCAGCTTAAGCAGACGGGAGCAGTTCTTC CASSLSRREQFF
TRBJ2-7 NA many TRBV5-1 TGCGCCAGCAGCTTGGGAGGCGGACGCTACGAGCAGTACTTC CASSLGGGRYEQYF
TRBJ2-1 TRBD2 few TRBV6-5 TGTGCCAGCAGTTACGCTAGCGGGACCTACAATGAGCAGTTCTTC CASSYASGTYNEQFF
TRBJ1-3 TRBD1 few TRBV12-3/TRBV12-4 TGTGCCAGCAGCATGACAGGGGGCGAAGGAAACACCATATATTTT CASSMTGGEGNTIYF
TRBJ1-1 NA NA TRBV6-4 TGTGCCAGCAGGAAGGACTGGAACACTGAAGCTTTCTTT CASRKDWNTEAFF
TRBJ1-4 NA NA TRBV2 TGTGCCAGCAGTGAAGCTGGACGGGGCTGGGGAGAACTGTTTTTT CASSEAGRGWGELFF
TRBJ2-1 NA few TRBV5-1 TGCGCCAGCAGCTTTTCCTCTGAGGCTCGTGAGCAGTTCTTC CASSFSSEAREQFF
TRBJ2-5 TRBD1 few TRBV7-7 TGTGCCAGCAGCCGGGGGACAGGGGCGGGAGAGACCCAGTACTTC CASSRGTGAGETQYF
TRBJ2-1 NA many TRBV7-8 TGTGCCAGCAGCTCCATGAACAGCAATGAGCAGTTCTTC CASSSMNSNEQFF
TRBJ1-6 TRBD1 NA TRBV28 TGTGCCAGCAGTTGGGACAGGGTATTAACGCCCCTCCACTTT CASSWDRVLTPLHF
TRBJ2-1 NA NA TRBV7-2 TGTGCCAGCATCCGGTCCCGGAACAATGAGCAGTTCTTC CASIRSRNNEQFF
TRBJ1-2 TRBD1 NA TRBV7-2 TGTGCCAGCATCGGACAGGGGTCCCCTAACTATGGCTACACCTTC CASIGQGSPNYGYTF
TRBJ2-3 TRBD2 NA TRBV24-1 TGTGCCACCAGTGATTCTAGCGGGGGTCGCGTGGATACGCAGTATTTT CATSDSSGGRVDTQYF
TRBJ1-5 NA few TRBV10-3 TGTGCCATCAGTGAGACAAACCTAGGGGCCCGCCACCAGCATTTT CAISETNLGARHQHF
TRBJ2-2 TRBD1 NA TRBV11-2 TGTGCCAGCAGCTCCCCTGACAGGGCTCTCACCGGGGAGCTGTTTTTT CASSSPDRALTGELFF
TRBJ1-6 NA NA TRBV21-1 TGTGCCAGCAGCAAATGGGGGGTCCCAGCCTCCCTCCACTTT CASSKWGVPASLHF
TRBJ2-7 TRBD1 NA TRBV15 TGTGCCACCAGCAGAGATGGCAGGGGGTACGAGCAGTACTTC CATSRDGRGYEQYF
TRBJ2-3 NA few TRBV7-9 TGTGCCACCCAGGACAGCACAGATACGCAGTATTTT CATQDSTDTQYF
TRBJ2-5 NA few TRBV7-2 TGTGCCAGCAGCTTAGATTTTGGGCAGACCCAGTACTTC CASSLDFGQTQYF
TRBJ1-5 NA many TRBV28 TGTGCCAGCACCTGGGGCAGTCATCAGCCCCAGCATTTT CASTWGSHQPQHF
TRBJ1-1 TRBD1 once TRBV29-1 TGCAGCGTTTTTCCCCTACGGACAGGGGCTGAATCTTTCTTT CSVFPLRTGAESFF
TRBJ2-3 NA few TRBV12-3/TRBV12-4 TGTGCCAGCAGTTTAGGGCAGGGTTGGTCAGATACGCAGTATTTT CASSLGQGWSDTQYF
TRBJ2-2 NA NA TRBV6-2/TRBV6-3 TGTGCCAGCAGCAGCCGGGACCTTGGATTCGGGGAGCTGTTTTTT CASSSRDLGFGELFF
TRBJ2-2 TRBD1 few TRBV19 TGTGCCAGTAGTCCGGACAGGGACCACGGGGAGCTGTTTTTT CASSPDRDHGELFF
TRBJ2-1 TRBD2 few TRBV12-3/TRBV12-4 TGTGCCATTCAGCTAGCGGTGAGCTCCTACAATGAGCAGTTCTTC CAIQLAVSSYNEQFF
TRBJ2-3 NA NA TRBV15 TGTGCCACCAGCAAAGACATCAGCACAGATACGCAGTATTTT CATSKDISTDTQYF
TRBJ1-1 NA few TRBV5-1 TGCGCCAGCAGAGTTGTGGCAGGGGATGAAGCTTTCTTT CASRVVAGDEAFF
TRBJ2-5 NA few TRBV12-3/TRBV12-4 TGTGCCAGCAGTTTCCCCCCGGGTGAGACCCAGTACTTC CASSFPPGETQYF
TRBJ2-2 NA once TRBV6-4 TGTGCCAGCAGTGAAGTTGGTGGGTCGGCCGGGGAGCTGTTTTTT CASSEVGGSAGELFF
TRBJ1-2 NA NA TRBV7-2 TGTGCCAGCAGCTTTCGTCGGACCGTAGGTGGCTACACCTTC CASSFRRTVGGYTF
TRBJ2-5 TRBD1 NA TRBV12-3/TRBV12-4 TGTGCCAGCAGTCCGGGACAGAGGATGGAGACCCAGTACTTC CASSPGQRMETQYF
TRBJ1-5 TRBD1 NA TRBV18 TGTGCCAGCTCTAAAGGGGCAGGGGGCGAACAGCCCCAGCATTTT CASSKGAGGEQPQHF
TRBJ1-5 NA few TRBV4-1 TGCGCCAGCAGCCAGGTGAGCAATCAGCCCCAGCATTTT CASSQVSNQPQHF
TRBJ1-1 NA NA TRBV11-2 TGTGCCAGCACCGGGGACACTCAAGCTTTCTTT CASTGDTQAFF
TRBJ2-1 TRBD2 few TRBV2 TGTGCCGAGGGGACTAGCTTGGGCGAGCAGTTCTTC CAEGTSLGEQFF
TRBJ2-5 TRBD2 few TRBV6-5 TGTGCCAGCAGTTACTCCCCGGGACTAGAGTTCCCCCAAGAGACCCAGTACTTC CASSYSPGLEFPQETQYF
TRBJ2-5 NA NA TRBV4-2 TGTGCCAGCAGCCAATCCGGGACGGCAACCTTGGGAGAGACCCAGTACTTC CASSQSGTATLGETQYF
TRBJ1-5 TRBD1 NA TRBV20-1 TGCAGTGCTATCTCCGGGACAGACCAGCCCCAGCATTTT CSAISGTDQPQHF
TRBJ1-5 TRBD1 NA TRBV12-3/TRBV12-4 TGTGCCAGCAGTTTAGTGGGGACAGGGGGCACGGGCCAGCATTTT CASSLVGTGGTGQHF
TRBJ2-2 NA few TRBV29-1 TGCAGCGTCGTCGGGAGCGATGCGAACACCGGGGAGCTGTTTTTT CSVVGSDANTGELFF
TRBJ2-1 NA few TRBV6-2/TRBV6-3 TGTGCCAGCACCCTCAAAGGTTTTGGGTACAATGAGCAGTTCTTC CASTLKGFGYNEQFF
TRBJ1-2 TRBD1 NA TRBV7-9 TGTGCCAGCAGCTTAAGCGGGCTCCAGGGGGTAGAGGGCTACACCTTC CASSLSGLQGVEGYTF
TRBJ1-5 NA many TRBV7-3 TGTGCCAGCAGCTTAGATTTGGGTCAGCCCCAGCATTTT CASSLDLGQPQHF